This TCR beta chain comes out of a study of Graves' ophthalmopathy and Graves' hyperthyroidism. Scientists amplified the TCR beta CDR3 regions from RNA transcripts. HTBI primers served in a first-round RT-PCR, which a second-round multiplex PCR followed. TCRdb re-called the multiplex PCR reads with MiXCR, one entry per CDR3 protein. The repertoire has a few hundred thousand distinct CDR3 sequences, less than 20% of them found once; the top ten carry approximately 7%. The CDR3 extends over 13 amino acids. Trimming left V 0 bases short and J 2 bases short, with 5 bases between. Germline V gene sequence: CDR1 SGDLS, CDR2 YYNGEE. This clonotype was observed at least ten times.

This receptor was identified in a woman under 30 with stable Graves' hyperthyroidism. The sequencing sample was made of peripheral blood. The V gene is TRBV9, the J gene TRBJ1-2; no firm D call. CDR3 loop: CASSVAQNYGYTF. The CDR3 DNA sequence: TGTGCCAGCAGCGTAGCTCAGAACTATGGCTACACCTTC. Using reference TRBV9 and TRBJ1-2 for the parts outside the CDR3, the full variable domain is DSGVTQTPKHLITATGQRVTLRCSPRSGDLSVYWYQQSLDQGLQFLIQYYNGEERAKGNILERFSAQQFPDLHSELNLSSLELGDSALYFCASSVAQNYGYTFGSGTRLTVV.